A single sample is the source of the 31 T cell receptor beta chains below, sequenced in a study of CD8+ T cells in alopecia areata. Once RNA had been extracted, it was reverse transcribed into cDNA to act as the sequencing template. Measured with immunoSEQ multiplex PCR; TCRdb has only the in-frame clones, and not every one. The sample consists of about 140,000 clones, roughly 80% of them appearing once. Indicated treatment: oral pan-JAK inhibitor, 5-10 mg twice daily. The source was CD8+ T cells sorted from blood, collected at week 4, from a patient treated with tofacitinib. These receptors all stem from a human donor with alopecia areata.

The chain couples TRBV19 to TRBJ2-7; TRBD2 matches at 7 bases. The CDR3 is 13 amino acids. The trim removed 3 bases at V and 6 bases at J, leaving 5 bases unmatched. Per germline, CDR1 LNHDA and CDR2 SQIVND (reference sequence). CDR3 nucleotide sequence: TGTGCCAGTAGTATCGGACTAGTGAGCGAGCAGTACTTC. Translated, it gives CASSIGLVSEQYF.

To note about this clone: The same CDR3 also results from other DNA sequences found in this sample. V is TRBV27 and J is TRBJ1-5; 7 bases fit TRBD1. The length of the CDR3 is 14 residues. Germline V gene data show CDR1 as MNHEY and CDR2 as SMNVEV (reference sequence). V was clipped by 4 bases and J by 2 bases; unmatched bases: 2. CDR3 bases: TGTGCCAGCAGTTGGACAGGAGGCAATCAGCCCCAGCATTTT. Translated: CASSWTGGNQPQHF.

This chain connects TRBV19 to TRBJ1-1; D is uncertain. This CDR3 contains 10 residues. Germline V gene lookup returns CDR1 LNHDA and CDR2 SQIVND (reference sequence). V lost 5 bases, J lost 4 bases, and 2 bases lay in between. The CDR3 DNA sequence: TGTGCCAGTAGTGGCACTGAAGCTTTCTTT. Amino acids: CASSGTEAFF.

This clone appeared once. This sequence joins TRBV2 and TRBJ2-1; D is possibly TRBD1 (5 bases). CDR3 length: 14 residues. CDR1 SNHLY and CDR2 FYNNEI come from the germline V gene. V lost 5 bases and J 7 bases, leaving 15 bases between the germline ends. The CDR3 reads CASSQGPYRNEQFF. Here the CDR3 DNA reads TGTGCCAGCAGTCAGGGTCCTTATAGGAATGAGCAGTTCTTC.

The J gene is TRBJ2-5, the V gene TRBV2; D remains unclear. V was trimmed by 1 base and J by 2 bases, leaving 11 bases between them. This CDR3 spans 15 amino acids. Germline V gene sequence: CDR1 SNHLY, CDR2 FYNNEI. The CDR3 protein is CASSEGQSRQETQYF. The CDR3 bases are TGTGCCAGCAGTGAAGGGCAAAGCAGGCAAGAGACCCAGTACTTC.

The chain joins TRBV10-3 to TRBJ1-2; a weak D match, TRBD1 (5 bases). With 0 bases removed from V and 0 bases from J, the gap between germline ends came to 11 bases. Per the germline V gene, CDR1 is ENHRY and CDR2 is SYGVKD. This CDR3 region has 16 residues. CDR3 nucleotides: TGTGCCATCAGTGAGTCCCAGGGTAGTGCTAACTATGGCTACACCTTC. Protein sequence: CAISESQGSANYGYTF.

This chain connects TRBV9 to TRBJ2-5; 12 bases match TRBD2. Germline loops: CDR1 SGDLS, CDR2 YYNGEE. Losses at the gene ends were 0 bases for V and 5 bases for J; bases not matched to a gene: 8. The CDR3 covers 17 residues. The CDR3 nucleotides are TGTGCCAGCAGCGTAGAGCCTAGCGGGGGGGCACGGGAGACCCAGTACTTC. It specifies CASSVEPSGGARETQYF. Full variable domain (remainder filled in from reference TRBV9 and TRBJ2-5): DSGVTQTPKHLITATGQRVTLRCSPRSGDLSVYWYQQSLDQGLQFLIQYYNGEERAKGNILERFSAQQFPDLHSELNLSSLELGDSALYFCASSVEPSGGARETQYFGPGTRLLVL.

This chain links TRBV2 with TRBJ2-7; D possibly matches TRBD1 or TRBD2 (6 bases each). The germline gives CDR1 SNHLY, CDR2 FYNNEI. The CDR3 spans 15 residues. V was pared by 8 bases and J by 2 bases, with 19 bases between. CDR3 in amino acids: CASQPKGGFAYEQYF. The CDR3 DNA is TGTGCCAGCCAACCTAAAGGGGGGTTTGCCTACGAGCAGTACTTC.

The chain recombines TRBV7-9 with TRBJ2-2; D gene ambiguous. Germline CDR1 SEHNR, CDR2 FQNEAQ (reference sequence). Trimming removed 1 base at V and 0 bases at J, with 6 bases between. CDR3 length: 15 amino acids. DNA for the CDR3: TGTGCCAGCAGCTTAGTATGGACGAACACCGGGGAGCTGTTTTTT. Its protein is CASSLVWTNTGELFF.

V is TRBV4-3 and J is TRBJ2-2; D is tentatively TRBD1 or TRBD2 (7 bases each). CDR3 length: 16 amino acids. CDR1 is LGHNA and CDR2 is YSLEER in the germline V gene. Trimming took off 4 bases at V and 3 bases at J, with 15 bases between the two ends. The CDR3 nucleotides are TGCGCCAGCAGCCCCAGAGCAGGGGGGGACACCGGGGAGCTGTTTTTT. Protein: CASSPRAGGDTGELFF.

The rearrangement joins TRBV5-1 to TRBJ2-3, with 14 nucleotides matching TRBD2. The CDR3 has 17 residues. CDR1 is SGHRS and CDR2 is YFSETQ in the germline V gene. V lost 4 bases, J lost 4 bases, and 8 bases stayed unmatched. DNA for the CDR3: TGCGCCAGCAGCCCGGGACTAGCGGGGGTCTCTCCAGATACGCAGTATTTT. It yields the protein CASSPGLAGVSPDTQYF. The full variable domain, its missing parts supplied by reference TRBV5-1 and TRBJ2-3, is KAGVTQTPRYLIKTRGQQVTLSCSPISGHRSVSWYQQTPGQGLQFLFEYFSETQRNKGNFPGRFSGRQFSNSRSEMNVSTLELGDSALYLCASSPGLAGVSPDTQYFGPGTRLTVL.

The chain recombines TRBV6-1 with TRBJ2-1, with 7 bases aligning to TRBD2. The V and J ends lost 4 bases and 4 bases, in that order; junction bases with no gene match: 10. The CDR3 contains 16 residues. Looked up from germline, CDR1 is MNHNS and CDR2 is SASEGT. CDR3 protein: CASSGGGEPPYNEQFF. The CDR3 region has the DNA TGTGCCAGCAGTGGGGGAGGGGAACCCCCTTACAATGAGCAGTTCTTC.

The chain is built from TRBV4-3 and TRBJ2-7; 7 bases fit TRBD2. V trimming: 4 bases; J trimming: 5 bases; junction bases outside the gene matches: 5. The CDR3 sequence is 13 residues long. The germline CDR1 and CDR2 sequences are LGHNA and YSLEER. The chain's CDR3 is CASSLTGGDEQYF. The CDR3 region has the DNA TGCGCCAGCAGCCTCACGGGGGGAGACGAGCAGTACTTC.

The chain employs TRBV6-5 and TRBJ2-1; 7 bases align to TRBD1. Trimming cost V 0 bases and J 8 bases; bases outside gene matches: 4. In germline, CDR1 is MNHEY, CDR2 SVGAGI. The CDR3 is made up of 14 amino acids. CDR3 amino acids: CASSYSTGSYEQFF. The DNA for the CDR3 is TGTGCCAGCAGTTACTCGACAGGGTCCTATGAGCAGTTCTTC.

The V call is TRBV19, the J call TRBJ2-3; 8 bases are a match to TRBD1. Trimming took 3 bases from V and 6 from J; bases not matched to a gene: 5. The CDR3 has 14 amino acids. From germline, CDR1 is LNHDA and CDR2 SQIVND (reference sequence). CDR3 in DNA: TGTGCCAGTAGTATCCAGGGGGCGCATGATACGCAGTATTTT. This gives the protein CASSIQGAHDTQYF.

This chain connects TRBV6-5 to TRBJ2-1; 8 bases agree with TRBD2. Germline V lookup: CDR1 MNHEY, CDR2 SVGAGI. The CDR3 is 15 amino acids. V lost 2 bases, J lost 4 bases, and 4 bases stayed unmatched. The CDR3 region has the DNA TGTGCCAGCAGTTACAGTCGGGGGGGATACAATGAGCAGTTCTTC. It specifies CASSYSRGGYNEQFF.

V and J are TRBV27 and TRBJ2-1; D might be TRBD1 or TRBD2, each matching 5 bases. Germline V lookup: CDR1 MNHEY, CDR2 SMNVEV (reference sequence). The V gene lost 4 bases and the J gene lost 8 bases, with 21 bases spanning the gap. The CDR3 sequence is 16 residues long. This CDR3 is CASSSRDHVVGDEQFF. Here the CDR3 DNA reads TGTGCCAGCAGTTCAAGGGACCATGTTGTGGGCGATGAGCAGTTCTTC.

This clone was detected only once. The chain employs TRBV9 and TRBJ1-6; the match to TRBD1 covers 8 bases. The CDR3 has 14 amino acids. J lost 7 bases, V lost 2 bases, and 2 bases had no gene match. Germline V lookup: CDR1 SGDLS, CDR2 YYNGEE. CDR3 in amino acids: CASSVGDRNSPLHF. The CDR3 coding sequence is TGTGCCAGCAGCGTTGGGGACAGGAATTCACCCCTCCACTTT. Looking up the rest from reference TRBV9 and TRBJ1-6 gives the full variable domain: DSGVTQTPKHLITATGQRVTLRCSPRSGDLSVYWYQQSLDQGLQFLIQYYNGEERAKGNILERFSAQQFPDLHSELNLSSLELGDSALYFCASSVGDRNSPLHFGNGTRLTVT.

The chain uses TRBV6-5 and TRBJ2-7; 7 bases are shared with TRBD2. Germline trimming cut 4 bases from V and 3 bases from J; bases unmatched to any gene: 6. The CDR3 runs 14 residues. Germline V lookup: CDR1 MNHEY, CDR2 SVGAGI. CDR3 in amino acids: CASSWGPSGYEQYF. The CDR3 DNA is TGTGCCAGCAGTTGGGGTCCTAGCGGCTACGAGCAGTACTTC.

The genes are TRBV7-2 and TRBJ2-1, with D perhaps TRBD2 (7 bases). CDR1 SGHTA and CDR2 FQGNSA come from the germline V gene. V lost 4 bases, J lost 7 bases, and 20 bases lay in between. The CDR3 runs 16 residues. In DNA form, the CDR3 reads TGTGCCAGCAGCTCCCGTCCCTGGGGGGGCCGGAATGAGCAGTTCTTC. It specifies CASSSRPWGGRNEQFF. Using reference TRBV7-2 and TRBJ2-1 for the parts outside the CDR3, the full variable domain is GAGVSQSPSNKVTEKGKDVELRCDPISGHTALYWYRQSLGQGLEFLIYFQGNSAPDKSGLPSDRFSAERTGGSVSTLTIQRTQQEDSAVYLCASSSRPWGGRNEQFFGPGTRLTVL.

This sequence joins TRBV29-1 and TRBJ2-1; a possible D gene is TRBD2 (6 bases). Trimming took off 4 bases at V and 2 bases at J, with 9 bases between the two ends. Germline loops: CDR1 SQVTM, CDR2 ANQGSEA. This CDR3 spans 13 amino acids. CDR3 nucleotides: TGCAGCGTTGGGCGGGGAGCCTACAATGAGCAGTTCTTC. Translated: CSVGRGAYNEQFF.

This clone was seen a single time. Here the CDR3 reads CASSLIAGNEQFF. The CDR3 nucleotides are TGTGCCAGCAGTTTAATAGCAGGCAATGAGCAGTTCTTC. This chain links TRBV27 with TRBJ2-1; D is unclear. Germline V gives CDR1 MNHEY, CDR2 SMNVEV (reference sequence). The CDR3 consists of 13 residues. Trimming shortened V by 2 bases and J by 6 bases, and 8 bases separated the two germline ends.

The table lists this clone with a few counts. The rearrangement joins TRBV12-5 to TRBJ2-6; D might be TRBD1 (6 bases). Germline V gene lookup returns CDR1 LGHNT and CDR2 FRNRAP. V gave up 9 bases and J gave up 0 bases, with 21 bases separating them. This CDR3 comprises 18 residues. CDR3 bases: TGTGCTAGCGCCTACAACAGGGTTGTTTACTCTGGGGCCAACGTCCTGACTTTC. Translated: CASAYNRVVYSGANVLTF.

V usage is TRBV19 and J usage is TRBJ1-1; D ambiguous. Trimming took 3 bases from V and 1 from J, leaving 6 bases between them. CDR3 length equals 13 residues. CDR1 and CDR2 (germline): LNHDA, SQIVND (reference sequence). CDR3 residues: CASSIGQNTEAFF. CDR3 DNA sequence: TGTGCCAGTAGTATTGGGCAGAACACTGAAGCTTTCTTT.

This chain links TRBV5-6 with TRBJ2-7; D may be TRBD2 (5 bases). CDR3 size: 15 residues. Germline V lookup: CDR1 SGHDT, CDR2 YYEEEE. Between the trimmed V and J ends, which lost 0 bases and 0 bases, there was a span of 10 bases. The CDR3 region has the DNA TGTGCCAGCAGCTTGGAACTAGTGAGCTCCTACGAGCAGTACTTC. Translated, it gives CASSLELVSSYEQYF.

The rearrangement joins TRBV2 to TRBJ2-5; D perhaps matches TRBD2 (6 bases). Deletions cut 3 bases from V and 5 bases from J, with 13 bases between. CDR3 length: 14 residues. The germline CDR1 and CDR2 sequences are SNHLY and FYNNEI. The CDR3 DNA sequence: TGTGCCAGCAGTGACGGTTTAGGGAGGGAGACCCAGTACTTC. Translation gives CASSDGLGRETQYF. The full variable domain, with the rest looked up from reference TRBV2 and TRBJ2-5, is EPEVTQTPSHQVTQMGQEVILRCVPISNHLYFYWYRQILGQKVEFLVSFYNNEISEKSEIFDDQFSVERPDGSNFTLKIRSTKLEDSAMYFCASSDGLGRETQYFGPGTRLLVL.

The chain carries TRBV4-3 and TRBJ2-3; TRBD2 matches 9 bases. CDR3 length: 15 residues. In germline, CDR1 is LGHNA, CDR2 YSLEER. The V segment lost 3 bases and the J segment 4 bases; nucleotides outside the gene matches: 5. CDR3 protein: CASSHLSGGADTQYF. The CDR3 DNA follows: TGCGCCAGCAGCCATCTTAGCGGGGGCGCAGATACGCAGTATTTT.

This chain connects TRBV4-3 to TRBJ2-7; no clear D gene. V lost 0 bases to trimming and J lost 2 bases, with 11 bases between them. This CDR3 contains 15 residues. Germline V gives CDR1 LGHNA, CDR2 YSLEER. CDR3 residues: CASSQDWPVPYEQYF. The CDR3 DNA reads TGCGCCAGCAGCCAAGACTGGCCGGTTCCCTACGAGCAGTACTTC.

The rearrangement links TRBV2 to TRBJ2-1; 7 nucleotides align to TRBD1. CDR3 length: 14 amino acids. The germline V gene encodes CDR1 SNHLY and CDR2 FYNNEI. V lost 1 base to trimming and J lost 4 bases; unmatched junction nucleotides: 1. DNA for the CDR3: TGTGCCAGCAGTGAAGAACAGGGGTACAATGAGCAGTTCTTC. Translated: CASSEEQGYNEQFF.

The rearrangement links TRBV15 to TRBJ1-3; D may be TRBD1 (6 bases). With 1 base removed from V and 2 bases from J, the gap between germline ends came to 15 bases. Looked up from germline, CDR1 is LNHNV and CDR2 is YYDKDF (reference sequence). The CDR3 runs to 17 residues. The CDR3 sequence is CATSRGDTGIAGNTIYF. The CDR3 DNA reads as TGTGCCACCAGCAGAGGTGATACAGGGATTGCTGGAAACACCATATATTTT.

This sequence joins TRBV9 and TRBJ2-3; unclear D gene. CDR1 is SGDLS, CDR2 YYNGEE, per germline. The CDR3 is 14 amino acids. V lost 6 bases to trimming and J lost 4 bases, with 15 bases between them. The CDR3 sequence is CASTDRYSADTQYF. The CDR3 DNA sequence: TGTGCCAGCACTGACCGGTATTCCGCAGATACGCAGTATTTT.